This TCR beta chain originates from a study of blood T cell repertoires in COVID-19 (dated by TCRdb to the early 2020s). Study-wide context: Samples from collaborators originated in the United States, Italy and Spain and spanned both the acute and convalescent phases of COVID-19. Samples came from the ongoing ImmuneRACE study (first 160 participants) plus 1,254 subjects from 6 global collaborators. The dataset comprised deeply sampled blood TCRbeta repertoires from subjects exposed to, actively infected with, or recovered from COVID-19. The prospective study material was composed of cDNA or gDNA derived from T cells, B-cell-depleted T cells, or PBMCs. HLA class I and class II types, where available, came from metadata supplied by the sample provider rather than from assay-based typing. Nearly every sample came with metadata listing a de-identified subject ID, COVID-19 status, age in years and sex. A freely available public database, intended as a resource for researchers studying the immune response to SARS-CoV-2, is where the repertoires were released. What the research found in general, with its limitations: Clinical and demographic metadata were provided uncurated, with the amount varying by source and participant.

Enrolling through a virtual design, the prospective study's participants ranged in age from roughly 18 to 90 years and lived across roughly 24 United States geographic areas. To assign participants to cohorts, the prospective study relied on clinical history that participants themselves reported in a screening survey and a study questionnaire. Each participant in the prospective study had whole blood, serum and a nasopharyngeal or oropharyngeal swab collected by mobile phlebotomists. Over a roughly 2-month period, participants in the prospective study had the option of providing additional blood draws and questionnaires. Before DNA extraction, prospective study blood samples were shipped either frozen or at room temperature. TCRbeta CDR3 regions were amplified from genomic DNA by means of the immunoSEQ Assay, a bias-controlled multiplex PCR. From the authors' description of their analysis: The number of nucleated cells in each sample was estimated from the amplification of reference gene primers within the assay. To quantify the absolute abundance of each unique TCRbeta CDR3 rearrangement, sequence reads were collapsed and filtered. Productive Simpson clonality was computed per sample as the square root of Simpson's diversity index over productive rearrangements. The clones in this table, taken by TCRdb from immuneACCESS, are in-frame only. Not every clone is retained; where verified, under half of the shortfall comes from an unresolved V gene, and the cause of the rest is unknown. V, J and clone size derive from that table, while D and trimming were established from the DNA sequence. This sample lists about 270,000 clones; about nine tenths were detected once. In total, the top ten clones hold around 1.2% of the sample.

Deletion took 1 base off V and 0 bases off J, with a span of 10 bases between the germline ends. The germline V gene (reference sequence) gives CDR1 as MNHEY and CDR2 as SMNVEV. The CDR3 covers 16 residues, taking in both the cysteine and the phenylalanine. Only CDR3 DNA remains: 48 bases, in frame from the first base. This clone was seen just once. The specificity of this receptor is unknown. No quality values exist for individual bases; no much larger clone is one base distant. This clonotype was sampled from a woman in her 40s with acute COVID-19. Sequenced input: PBMCs or T cells enriched from blood (not recorded which). The chain links TRBV27 with TRBJ1-5; no D segment can be confidently identified. The sequence in DNA is TGTGCCAGCAGTTTATATTCCGGGGTTAGCAATCAGCCCCAGCATTTT. The encoded protein is CASSLYSGVSNQPQHF.